This T cell receptor beta chain was obtained from a study of identical twins. CDR3 size: 13 residues. V shed 1 base and J shed 11 bases, with 14 bases lying between them. Germline V gene sequence: CDR1 MNHEY, CDR2 SMNVEV (reference sequence). The sample holds one count of this clonotype. A universal primer binding site was introduced by template switching. The final cDNA contained unique molecular identifiers. TCRdb reprocessed the 5' RACE reads with MiXCR, giving one entry per CDR3 protein. The sample shows some 1,600,000 distinct CDR3 sequences, less than 35% of them seen only once. Sequenced input: cord blood. The gene calls are TRBV27 and TRBJ2-5; D remains ambiguous. The receptor was derived from a newborn girl in good health. The CDR3 DNA follows: TGTGCCAGCAGTTTATATAGTCACAATGAGCAGTACTTC. As protein: CASSLYSHNEQYF.